One and the same sample provided the 13 T cell receptor beta chains below, sequenced in a study of blood T cell repertoires in COVID-19. Some clones are missing from TCRdb's copy, which holds only in-frame ones; the method was immunoSEQ multiplex PCR. In the table there are under 250,000 clones, about 84% of which are singletons. What was sequenced was PBMCs or T cells enriched from blood (not recorded which). These receptors were taken from a man in his sixties who had recovered from COVID-19.

The chain joins TRBV7-6 to TRBJ2-1; possible D gene TRBD2, 6 bases. CDR1 is SGHVS, CDR2 FNYEAQ, per germline. V was shortened by 1 base and J by 0 bases, with 25 bases between the two germline ends. The CDR3 consists of 21 residues. CDR3 in DNA: TGTGCCAGCAGCTTAGTCGGATTTCTGGGAGGTGTCCAGAGCTCCTACAATGAGCAGTTCTTC. This codes for CASSLVGFLGGVQSSYNEQFF.

This clone was counted once. The chain combines TRBV10-2 with TRBJ1-1; D remains ambiguous. CDR3 length: 15 residues. Trimming pared 1 base from V and 1 base from J, leaving 10 bases between. Germline CDR1 WSHSY, CDR2 SAAADI. CDR3 bases: TGCGCCAGCAGTGAGTATCCATCGGGGAACACTGAAGCTTTCTTT. This encodes CASSEYPSGNTEAFF.

This clone was observed a few times. The chain joins TRBV11-2 to TRBJ1-1; no definite D call. Germline CDR1 reads SGHAT; CDR2 reads FQNNGV. The CDR3 extends over 15 amino acids. The V gene lost 5 bases and the J gene lost 4 bases, with 17 bases spanning the gap. The CDR3 loop is CASSPRLGSGTEAFF. The CDR3 nucleotides read TGTGCCAGCAGCCCGCGATTAGGTTCGGGCACTGAAGCTTTCTTT. Supplemented by reference TRBV11-2 and TRBJ1-1, the full variable domain reads EAGVAQSPRYKIIEKRQSVAFWCNPISGHATLYWYQQILGQGPKLLIQFQNNGVVDDSQLPKDRFSAERLKGVDSTLKIQPAKLEDSAVYLCASSPRLGSGTEAFFGQGTRLTVV.

The CDR3 loop reads CASSLGDHTEAFF. Here the CDR3 DNA reads TGTGCCAGCAGCTTGGGCGACCACACTGAAGCTTTCTTT. The rearrangement links TRBV11-1 to TRBJ1-1; D is uncertain. This CDR3 has 13 residues. Germline lookup yields CDR1 SGHAT and CDR2 FQDESV (reference sequence). The V gene lost 3 bases and the J gene lost 3 bases, with 8 bases spanning the gap.

The chain is built from TRBV5-1 and TRBJ2-5, with TRBD1 matching 9 bases. With V trimmed by 4 bases and J by 5 bases, 6 bases remained unmatched. Germline CDR1 reads SGHRS; CDR2 reads YFSETQ. The CDR3 has 14 amino acids. The CDR3 nucleotides read TGCGCCAGCAGCCCCCACAGGGGGCCCGAGACCCAGTACTTC. Its translation is CASSPHRGPETQYF. Full variable domain (rest looked up from reference TRBV5-1 and TRBJ2-5): KAGVTQTPRYLIKTRGQQVTLSCSPISGHRSVSWYQQTPGQGLQFLFEYFSETQRNKGNFPGRFSGRQFSNSRSEMNVSTLELGDSALYLCASSPHRGPETQYFGPGTRLLVL.

This chain uses TRBV19 with TRBJ1-6; TRBD1 matches 8 bases. CDR3 length equals 16 residues. The germline V gene encodes CDR1 LNHDA and CDR2 SQIVND (reference sequence). V lost 6 bases, J lost 3 bases, and 7 bases stayed unmatched. This chain's CDR3 is CASSQGQGVYNSPLHF. The CDR3 DNA reads as TGTGCCAGTAGCCAAGGACAGGGAGTCTATAATTCACCCCTCCACTTT.

V gene TRBV30 combines with J gene TRBJ2-2; unclear D gene. Germline assignment: CDR1 GTSNPN and CDR2 SVGIG (reference sequence). V was shortened by 8 bases and J by 1 base, with 5 bases between the two germline ends. CDR3 length: 11 residues. CDR3 protein: CARRNTGELFF. CDR3 DNA: TGTGCCCGTCGGAACACCGGGGAGCTGTTTTTT.

This clone was recorded only once. The chain has TRBV6-5 and TRBJ1-6; weak D call: TRBD1 (6 bases). Germline V gives CDR1 MNHEY, CDR2 SVGAGI. The CDR3 sequence is 16 residues long. The V and J ends lost 2 bases and 6 bases respectively, with 14 bases between them. The CDR3 loop is CASSYTVSGVNSPLHF. DNA of the CDR3: TGTGCCAGCAGTTACACGGTGTCAGGGGTTAATTCACCCCTCCACTTT.

The V gene is TRBV6-5, the J gene TRBJ2-1; tentatively, D is TRBD1 (6 bases). Deletions cut 2 bases from V and 8 bases from J, with 13 bases between. CDR3 length: 14 amino acids. Germline assignment: CDR1 MNHEY and CDR2 SVGAGI. CDR3 coding DNA: TGTGCCAGCAGTTACACAGGGTTAGCGTATGAGCAGTTCTTC. The encoded protein is CASSYTGLAYEQFF.

This clone showed up just a few times. This CDR3 is CASSRPRDEEQYF. The CDR3 nucleotides read TGTGCCAGCAGCCGGCCCAGGGATGAGGAGCAGTACTTC. This chain connects TRBV4-2 to TRBJ2-7, with D possibly TRBD1 on 5 matching bases. CDR1 LGHNA and CDR2 YNFKEQ come from the germline V gene. V lost 4 bases and J 7 bases, leaving 14 bases between the germline ends. The CDR3 runs to 13 residues.

The chain links TRBV7-9 to TRBJ2-7; a possible D gene is TRBD1 (6 bases). This CDR3 has 15 residues. Trimming took off 1 base at V and 4 bases at J, with 14 bases between the two ends. Looked up from germline, CDR1 is SEHNR and CDR2 is FQNEAQ (reference sequence). Here the CDR3 reads CASSLDVRGTYEQYF. The CDR3 DNA sequence: TGTGCCAGCAGCTTAGATGTCAGGGGTACGTACGAGCAGTACTTC.

This chain joins TRBV19 and TRBJ2-1; TRBD1 aligns across 7 bases. V shed 7 bases and J 8 bases; nucleotides not matched to a gene: 14. This CDR3 contains 15 residues. CDR1 and CDR2 from the germline V gene are LNHDA and SQIVND (reference sequence). The CDR3: CASTSSPGTAHEQFF. In DNA form, the CDR3 reads TGTGCCAGTACCTCTTCCCCCGGGACAGCTCATGAGCAGTTCTTC. The full variable domain, its missing parts supplied by reference TRBV19 and TRBJ2-1, is DGGITQSPKYLFRKEGQNVTLSCEQNLNHDAMYWYRQDPGQGLRLIYYSQIVNDFQKGDIAEGYSVSREKKESFPLTVTSAQKNPTAFYLCASTSSPGTAHEQFFGPGTRLTVL.

This chain connects TRBV19 to TRBJ1-5, with D possibly TRBD1 on 5 matching bases. V dropped 4 bases and J dropped 7 bases, with 20 bases sitting between them. This CDR3 is built from 16 residues. Germline CDR1 reads LNHDA; CDR2 reads SQIVND (reference sequence). The CDR3 is CASSTQVRRAKQPQHF. CDR3 nucleotides: TGTGCCAGTAGTACACAGGTGCGGAGGGCAAAACAGCCCCAGCATTTT.